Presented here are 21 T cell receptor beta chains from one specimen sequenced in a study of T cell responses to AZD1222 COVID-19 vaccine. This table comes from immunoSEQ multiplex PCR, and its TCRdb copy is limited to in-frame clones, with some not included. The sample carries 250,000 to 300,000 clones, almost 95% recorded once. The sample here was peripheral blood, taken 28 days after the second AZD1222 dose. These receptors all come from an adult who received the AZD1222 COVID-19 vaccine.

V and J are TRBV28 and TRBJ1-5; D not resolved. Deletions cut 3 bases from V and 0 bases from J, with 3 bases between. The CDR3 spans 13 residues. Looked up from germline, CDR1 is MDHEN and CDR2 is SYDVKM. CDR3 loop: CASSFSSNQPQHF. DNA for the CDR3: TGTGCCAGCAGTTTTTCTAGCAATCAGCCCCAGCATTTT. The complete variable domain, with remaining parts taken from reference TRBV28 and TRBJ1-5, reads DVKVTQSSRYLVKRTGEKVFLECVQDMDHENMFWYRQDPGLGLRLIYFSYDVKMKEKGDIPEGYSVSREKKERFSLILESASTNQTSMYLCASSFSSNQPQHFGDGTRLSIL.

In DNA, the CDR3 is TGTGCCAGCAGCCAAGAAATAATGCTAGCAGGGACCCAGTACTTC. Encoded protein: CASSQEIMLAGTQYF. The V gene is TRBV3-1 (or the pseudogene TRBV3-2), the J gene TRBJ2-5; tentatively, D is TRBD2 (5 bases). The V end was cut by 0 bases, the J end by 7 bases, with 15 bases between. The CDR3 runs to 15 residues. Germline V gives CDR1 LGHDT, CDR2 YNNKEL (reference sequence).

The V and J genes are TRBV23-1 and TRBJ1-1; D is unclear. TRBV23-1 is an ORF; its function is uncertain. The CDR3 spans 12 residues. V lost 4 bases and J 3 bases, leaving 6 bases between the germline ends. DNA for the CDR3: TGCGCCAGCAGTCTACGGGACACTGAAGCTTTCTTT. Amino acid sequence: CASSLRDTEAFF.

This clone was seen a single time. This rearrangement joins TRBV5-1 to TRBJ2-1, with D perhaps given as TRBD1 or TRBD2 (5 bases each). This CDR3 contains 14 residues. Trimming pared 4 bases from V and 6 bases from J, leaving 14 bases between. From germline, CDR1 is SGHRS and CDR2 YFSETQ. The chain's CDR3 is CASSDPQGANEQFF. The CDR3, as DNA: TGCGCCAGCAGCGATCCCCAGGGAGCCAATGAGCAGTTCTTC.

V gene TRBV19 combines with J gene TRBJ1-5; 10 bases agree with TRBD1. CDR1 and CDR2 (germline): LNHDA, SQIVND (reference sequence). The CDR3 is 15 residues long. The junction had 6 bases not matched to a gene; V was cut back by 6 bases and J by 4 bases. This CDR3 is CASRPGQGMNQPQHF. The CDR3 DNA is TGTGCCAGTAGACCGGGACAGGGGATGAATCAGCCCCAGCATTTT.

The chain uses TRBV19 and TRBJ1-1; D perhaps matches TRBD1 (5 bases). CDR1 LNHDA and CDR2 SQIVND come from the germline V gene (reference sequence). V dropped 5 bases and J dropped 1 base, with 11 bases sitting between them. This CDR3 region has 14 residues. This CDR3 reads CASSSTRENTEAFF. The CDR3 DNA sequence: TGTGCCAGTAGTTCGACCAGGGAGAACACTGAAGCTTTCTTT. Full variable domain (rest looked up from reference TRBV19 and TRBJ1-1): DGGITQSPKYLFRKEGQNVTLSCEQNLNHDAMYWYRQDPGQGLRLIYYSQIVNDFQKGDIAEGYSVSREKKESFPLTVTSAQKNPTAFYLCASSSTRENTEAFFGQGTRLTVV.

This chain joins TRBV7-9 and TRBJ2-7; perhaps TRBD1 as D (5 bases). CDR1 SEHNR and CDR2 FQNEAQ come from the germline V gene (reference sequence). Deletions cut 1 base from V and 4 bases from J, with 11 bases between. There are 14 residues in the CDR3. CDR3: CASSLGKGDYEQYF. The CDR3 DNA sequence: TGTGCCAGCAGCTTAGGTAAAGGGGATTACGAGCAGTACTTC. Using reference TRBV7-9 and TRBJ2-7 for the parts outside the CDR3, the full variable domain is DTGVSQNPRHKITKRGQNVTFRCDPISEHNRLYWYRQTLGQGPEFLTYFQNEAQLEKSRLLSDRFSAERPKGSFSTLEIQRTEQGDSAMYLCASSLGKGDYEQYFGPGTRLTVT.

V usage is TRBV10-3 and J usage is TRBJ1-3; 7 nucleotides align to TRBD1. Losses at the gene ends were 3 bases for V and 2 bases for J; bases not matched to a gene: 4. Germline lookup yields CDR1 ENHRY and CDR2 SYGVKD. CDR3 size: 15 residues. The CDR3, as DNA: TGTGCCATCAGTGAACAGGGGACCCCTGGAAACACCATATATTTT. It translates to CAISEQGTPGNTIYF.

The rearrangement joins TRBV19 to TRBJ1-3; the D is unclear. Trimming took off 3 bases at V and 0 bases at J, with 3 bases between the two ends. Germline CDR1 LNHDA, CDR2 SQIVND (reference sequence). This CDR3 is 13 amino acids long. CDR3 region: CASSMSSGNTIYF. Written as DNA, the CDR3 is TGTGCCAGTAGTATGAGCTCTGGAAACACCATATATTTT.

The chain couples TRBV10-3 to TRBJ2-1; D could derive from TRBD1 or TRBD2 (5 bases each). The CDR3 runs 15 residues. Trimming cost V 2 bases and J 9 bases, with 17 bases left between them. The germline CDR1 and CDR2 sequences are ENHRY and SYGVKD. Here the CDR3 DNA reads TGTGCCATCAGTGAGACCCCACCGGATGGGGGTGAGCAGTTCTTC. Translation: CAISETPPDGGEQFF.

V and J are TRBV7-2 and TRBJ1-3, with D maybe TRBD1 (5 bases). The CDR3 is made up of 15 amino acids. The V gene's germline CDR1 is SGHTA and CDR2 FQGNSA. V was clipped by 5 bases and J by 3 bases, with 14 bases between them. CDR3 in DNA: TGTGCCAGCAGCGCCAGGGTCCTGGGTGGAAACACCATATATTTT. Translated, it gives CASSARVLGGNTIYF.

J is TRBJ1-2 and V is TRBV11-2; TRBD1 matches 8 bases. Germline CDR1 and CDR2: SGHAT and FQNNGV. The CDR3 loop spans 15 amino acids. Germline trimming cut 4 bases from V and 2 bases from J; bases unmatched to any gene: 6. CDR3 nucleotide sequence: TGTGCCAGCAGCTCGGGCAGGGGGCTGAACTATGGCTACACCTTC. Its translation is CASSSGRGLNYGYTF. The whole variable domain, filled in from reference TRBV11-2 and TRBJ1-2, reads EAGVAQSPRYKIIEKRQSVAFWCNPISGHATLYWYQQILGQGPKLLIQFQNNGVVDDSQLPKDRFSAERLKGVDSTLKIQPAKLEDSAVYLCASSSGRGLNYGYTFGSGTRLTVV.

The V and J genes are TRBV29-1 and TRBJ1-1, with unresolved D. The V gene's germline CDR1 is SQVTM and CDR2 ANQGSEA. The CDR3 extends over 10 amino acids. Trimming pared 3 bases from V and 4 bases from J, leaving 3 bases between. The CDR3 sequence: CSVDGTEAFF. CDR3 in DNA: TGCAGCGTTGATGGCACTGAAGCTTTCTTT.

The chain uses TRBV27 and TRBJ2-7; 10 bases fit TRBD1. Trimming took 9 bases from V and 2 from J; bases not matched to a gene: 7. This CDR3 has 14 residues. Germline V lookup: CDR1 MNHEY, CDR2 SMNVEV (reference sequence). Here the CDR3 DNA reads TGTGCCAGTCCCGGGACAGGGGCTCCCTACGAGCAGTACTTC. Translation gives CASPGTGAPYEQYF.

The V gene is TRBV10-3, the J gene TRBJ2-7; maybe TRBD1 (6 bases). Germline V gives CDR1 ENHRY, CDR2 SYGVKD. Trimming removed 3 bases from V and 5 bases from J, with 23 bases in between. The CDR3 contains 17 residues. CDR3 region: CAISDPSSQGRGNEQYF. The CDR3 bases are TGTGCCATCAGTGACCCAAGCTCCCAGGGGCGCGGAAACGAGCAGTACTTC.

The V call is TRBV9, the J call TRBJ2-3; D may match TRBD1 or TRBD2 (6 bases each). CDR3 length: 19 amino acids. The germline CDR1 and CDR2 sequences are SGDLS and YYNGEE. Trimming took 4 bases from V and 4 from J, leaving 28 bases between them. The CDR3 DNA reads TGTGCCAGCAGCTCCAGAATAGGCAGCTTAGGGGGGCATCCAGATACGCAGTATTTT. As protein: CASSSRIGSLGGHPDTQYF.

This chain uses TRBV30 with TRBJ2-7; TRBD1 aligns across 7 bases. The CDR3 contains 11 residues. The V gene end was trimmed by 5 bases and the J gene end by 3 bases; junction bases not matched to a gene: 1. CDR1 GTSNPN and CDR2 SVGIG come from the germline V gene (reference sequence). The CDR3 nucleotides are TGTGCCTGGGCAGGGGGCTACGAGCAGTACTTC. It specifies CAWAGGYEQYF.

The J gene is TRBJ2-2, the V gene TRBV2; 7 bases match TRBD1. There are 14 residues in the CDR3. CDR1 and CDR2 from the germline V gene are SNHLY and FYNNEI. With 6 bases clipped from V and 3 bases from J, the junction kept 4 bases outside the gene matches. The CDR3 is CASRRDRDTGELFF. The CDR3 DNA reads TGTGCCAGCAGACGCGACAGGGACACCGGGGAGCTGTTTTTT.

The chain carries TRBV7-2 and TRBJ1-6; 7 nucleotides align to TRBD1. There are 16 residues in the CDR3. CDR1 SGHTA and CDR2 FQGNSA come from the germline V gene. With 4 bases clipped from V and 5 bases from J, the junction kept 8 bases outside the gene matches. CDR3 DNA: TGTGCCAGCAGCTCCTACGGGACAGCAAATAATTCACCCCTCCACTTT. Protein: CASSSYGTANNSPLHF. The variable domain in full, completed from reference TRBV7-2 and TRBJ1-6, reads GAGVSQSPSNKVTEKGKDVELRCDPISGHTALYWYRQSLGQGLEFLIYFQGNSAPDKSGLPSDRFSAERTGGSVSTLTIQRTQQEDSAVYLCASSSYGTANNSPLHFGNGTRLTVT.

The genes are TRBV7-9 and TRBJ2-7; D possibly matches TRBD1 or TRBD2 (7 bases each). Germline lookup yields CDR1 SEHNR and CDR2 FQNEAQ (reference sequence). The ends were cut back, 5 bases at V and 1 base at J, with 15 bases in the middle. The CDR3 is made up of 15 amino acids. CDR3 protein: CASSPGRGRSYEQYF. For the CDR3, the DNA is TGTGCCAGCAGCCCAGGGAGGGGGCGATCCTACGAGCAGTACTTC.

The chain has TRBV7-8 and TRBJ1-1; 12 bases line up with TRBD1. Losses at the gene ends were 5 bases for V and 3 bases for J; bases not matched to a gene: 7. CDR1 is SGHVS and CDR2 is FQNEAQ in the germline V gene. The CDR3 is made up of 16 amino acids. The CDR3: CASSPRDRGQHTEAFF. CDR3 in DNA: TGTGCCAGCAGCCCCCGGGACAGGGGGCAACACACTGAAGCTTTCTTT.